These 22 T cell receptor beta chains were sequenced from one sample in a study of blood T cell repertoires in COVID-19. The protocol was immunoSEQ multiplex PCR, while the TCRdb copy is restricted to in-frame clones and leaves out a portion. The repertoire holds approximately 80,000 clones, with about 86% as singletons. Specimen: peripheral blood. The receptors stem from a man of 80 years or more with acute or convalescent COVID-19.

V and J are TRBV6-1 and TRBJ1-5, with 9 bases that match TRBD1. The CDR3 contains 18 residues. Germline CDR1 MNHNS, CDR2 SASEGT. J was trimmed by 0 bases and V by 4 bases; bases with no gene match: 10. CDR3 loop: CASSGGTGRPGSNQPQHF. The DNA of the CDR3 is TGTGCCAGCAGTGGAGGGACAGGGCGGCCGGGTAGCAATCAGCCCCAGCATTTT.

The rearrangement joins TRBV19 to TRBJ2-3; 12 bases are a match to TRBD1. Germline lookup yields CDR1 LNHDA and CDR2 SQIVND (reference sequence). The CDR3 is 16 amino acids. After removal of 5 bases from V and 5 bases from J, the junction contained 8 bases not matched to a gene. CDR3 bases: TGTGCCAGTAGTGTACCCGGGACAGGGGGCAAAGATACGCAGTATTTT. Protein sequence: CASSVPGTGGKDTQYF.

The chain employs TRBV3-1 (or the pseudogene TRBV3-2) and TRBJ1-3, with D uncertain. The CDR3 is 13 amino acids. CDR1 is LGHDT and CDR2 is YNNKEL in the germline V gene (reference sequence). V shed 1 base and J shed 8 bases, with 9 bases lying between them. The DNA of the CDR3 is TGTGCCAGCAGCCAAGGGTTAGCGGACACCATATATTTT. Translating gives CASSQGLADTIYF.

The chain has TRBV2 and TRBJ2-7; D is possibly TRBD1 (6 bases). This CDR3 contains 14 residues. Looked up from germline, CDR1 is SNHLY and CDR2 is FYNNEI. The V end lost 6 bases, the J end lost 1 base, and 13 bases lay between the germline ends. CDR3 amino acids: CASRELTGSYEQYF. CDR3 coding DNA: TGTGCCAGCAGAGAATTGACAGGTTCCTACGAGCAGTACTTC. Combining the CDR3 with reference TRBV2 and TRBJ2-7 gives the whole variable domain EPEVTQTPSHQVTQMGQEVILRCVPISNHLYFYWYRQILGQKVEFLVSFYNNEISEKSEIFDDQFSVERPDGSNFTLKIRSTKLEDSAMYFCASRELTGSYEQYFGPGTRLTVT.

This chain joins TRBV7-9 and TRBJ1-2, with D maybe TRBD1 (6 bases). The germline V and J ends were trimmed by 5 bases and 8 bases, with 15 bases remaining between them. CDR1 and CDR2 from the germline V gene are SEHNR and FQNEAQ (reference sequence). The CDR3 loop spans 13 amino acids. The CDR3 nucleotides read TGTGCCAGCAGCGCCCAACAGGGTAAAGGCTACACCTTC. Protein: CASSAQQGKGYTF. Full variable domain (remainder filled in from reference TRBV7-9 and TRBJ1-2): DTGVSQNPRHKITKRGQNVTFRCDPISEHNRLYWYRQTLGQGPEFLTYFQNEAQLEKSRLLSDRFSAERPKGSFSTLEIQRTEQGDSAMYLCASSAQQGKGYTFGSGTRLTVV.

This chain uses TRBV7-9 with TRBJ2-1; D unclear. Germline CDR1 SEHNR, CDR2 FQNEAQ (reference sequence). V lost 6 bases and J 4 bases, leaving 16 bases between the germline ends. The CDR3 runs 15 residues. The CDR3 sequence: CASSPFSRLYNEQFF. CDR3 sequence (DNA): TGTGCCAGCAGTCCGTTCTCACGGTTATACAATGAGCAGTTCTTC. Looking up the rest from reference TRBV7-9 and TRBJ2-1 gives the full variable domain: DTGVSQNPRHKITKRGQNVTFRCDPISEHNRLYWYRQTLGQGPEFLTYFQNEAQLEKSRLLSDRFSAERPKGSFSTLEIQRTEQGDSAMYLCASSPFSRLYNEQFFGPGTRLTVL.

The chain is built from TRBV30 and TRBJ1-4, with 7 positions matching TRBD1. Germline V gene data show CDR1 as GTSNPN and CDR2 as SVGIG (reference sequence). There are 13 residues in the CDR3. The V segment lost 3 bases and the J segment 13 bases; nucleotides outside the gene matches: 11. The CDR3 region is CAWRLGPRQGLFF. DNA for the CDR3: TGTGCCTGGAGGCTTGGCCCCCGACAGGGACTGTTTTTT. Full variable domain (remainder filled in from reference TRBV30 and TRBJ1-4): SQTIHQWPATLVQPVGSPLSLECTVEGTSNPNLYWYRQAAGRGLQLLFYSVGIGQISSEVPQNLSASRPQDRQFILSSKKLLLSDSGFYLCAWRLGPRQGLFFGSGTQLSVL.

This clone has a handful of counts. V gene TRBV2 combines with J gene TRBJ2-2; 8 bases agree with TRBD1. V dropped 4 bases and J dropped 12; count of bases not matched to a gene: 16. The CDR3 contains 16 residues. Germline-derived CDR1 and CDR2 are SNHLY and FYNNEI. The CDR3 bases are TGTGCCAGCAGTGTCCAGAGGGGGACAGGTTGGGCGAAGCTGTTTTTT. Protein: CASSVQRGTGWAKLFF. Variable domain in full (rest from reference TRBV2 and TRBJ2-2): EPEVTQTPSHQVTQMGQEVILRCVPISNHLYFYWYRQILGQKVEFLVSFYNNEISEKSEIFDDQFSVERPDGSNFTLKIRSTKLEDSAMYFCASSVQRGTGWAKLFFGEGSRLTVL.

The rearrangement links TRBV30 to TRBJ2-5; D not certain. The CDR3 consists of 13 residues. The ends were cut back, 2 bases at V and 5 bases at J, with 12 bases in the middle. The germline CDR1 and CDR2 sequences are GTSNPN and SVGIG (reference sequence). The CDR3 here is CAWSFQSKETQYF. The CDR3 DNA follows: TGTGCCTGGAGTTTCCAGTCCAAGGAGACCCAGTACTTC. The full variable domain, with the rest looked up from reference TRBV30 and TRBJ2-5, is SQTIHQWPATLVQPVGSPLSLECTVEGTSNPNLYWYRQAAGRGLQLLFYSVGIGQISSEVPQNLSASRPQDRQFILSSKKLLLSDSGFYLCAWSFQSKETQYFGPGTRLLVL.

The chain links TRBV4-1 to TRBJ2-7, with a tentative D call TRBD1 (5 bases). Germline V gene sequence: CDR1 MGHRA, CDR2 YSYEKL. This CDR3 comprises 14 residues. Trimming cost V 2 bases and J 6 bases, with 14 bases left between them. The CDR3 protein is CASSQQGRVGEQYF. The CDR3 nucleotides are TGCGCCAGCAGCCAACAGGGAAGGGTAGGCGAGCAGTACTTC.

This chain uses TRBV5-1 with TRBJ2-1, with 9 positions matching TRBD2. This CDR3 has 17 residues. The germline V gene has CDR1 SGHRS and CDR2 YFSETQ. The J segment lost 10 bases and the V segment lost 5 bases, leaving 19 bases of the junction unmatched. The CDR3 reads CASRVIRAGGSVGEQFF. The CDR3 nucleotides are TGCGCCAGCAGAGTAATCCGGGCGGGAGGGTCAGTGGGGGAGCAGTTCTTC.

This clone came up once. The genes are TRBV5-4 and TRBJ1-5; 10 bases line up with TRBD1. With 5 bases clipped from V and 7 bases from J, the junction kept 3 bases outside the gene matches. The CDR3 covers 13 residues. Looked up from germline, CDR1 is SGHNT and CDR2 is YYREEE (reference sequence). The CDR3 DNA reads TGTGCCAGCAGTCGGGACAGGGGACAGCCCCAGCATTTT. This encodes CASSRDRGQPQHF.

The CDR3 reads CASTPAGTGHEKLFF. DNA of the CDR3: TGTGCCAGCACTCCGGCCGGGACAGGGCATGAAAAACTGTTTTTT. V and J are TRBV28 and TRBJ1-4; 9 nucleotides align to TRBD1. The germline gives CDR1 MDHEN, CDR2 SYDVKM. The CDR3 contains 15 residues. Trimming removed 7 bases from V and 6 bases from J; junction bases left unmatched: 9.

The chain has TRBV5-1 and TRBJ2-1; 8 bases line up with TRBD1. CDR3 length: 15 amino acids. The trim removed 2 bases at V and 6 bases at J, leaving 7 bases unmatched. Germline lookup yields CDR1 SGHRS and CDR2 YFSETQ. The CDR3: CASSLLAQGGNEQFF. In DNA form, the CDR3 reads TGCGCCAGCAGCTTATTAGCACAGGGGGGCAATGAGCAGTTCTTC.

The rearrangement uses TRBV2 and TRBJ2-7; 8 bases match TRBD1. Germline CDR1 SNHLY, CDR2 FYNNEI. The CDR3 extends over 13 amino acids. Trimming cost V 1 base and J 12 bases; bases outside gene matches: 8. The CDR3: CASSEGLGTGAYF. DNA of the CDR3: TGTGCCAGCAGTGAAGGCCTCGGGACAGGCGCGTACTTC.

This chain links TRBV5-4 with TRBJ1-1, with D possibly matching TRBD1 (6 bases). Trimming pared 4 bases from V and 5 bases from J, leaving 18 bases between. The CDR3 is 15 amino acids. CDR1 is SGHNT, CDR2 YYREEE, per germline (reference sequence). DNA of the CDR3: TGTGCCAGCAGCGCCCCAGTCACAGGGCGGACTGAAGCTTTCTTT. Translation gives CASSAPVTGRTEAFF.

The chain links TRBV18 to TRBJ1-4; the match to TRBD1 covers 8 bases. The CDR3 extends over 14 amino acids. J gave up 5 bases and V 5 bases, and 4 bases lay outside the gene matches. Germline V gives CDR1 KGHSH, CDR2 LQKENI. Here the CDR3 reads CASSADRANEKLFF. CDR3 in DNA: TGTGCCAGCTCAGCGGACAGGGCCAATGAAAAACTGTTTTTT.

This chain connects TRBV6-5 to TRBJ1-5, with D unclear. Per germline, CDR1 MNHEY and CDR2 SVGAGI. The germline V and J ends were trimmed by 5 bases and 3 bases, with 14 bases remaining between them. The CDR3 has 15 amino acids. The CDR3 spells CASSLGRPLNQPQHF. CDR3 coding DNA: TGTGCCAGCAGTCTCGGCAGGCCCCTCAATCAGCCCCAGCATTTT.

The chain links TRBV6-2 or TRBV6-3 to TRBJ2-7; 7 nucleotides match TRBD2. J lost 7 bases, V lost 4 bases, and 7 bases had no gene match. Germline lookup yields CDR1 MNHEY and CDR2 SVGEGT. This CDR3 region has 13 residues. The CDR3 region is CASSSVRAGEQYF. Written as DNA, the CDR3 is TGTGCCAGCAGTTCGGTCAGAGCGGGGGAGCAGTACTTC.

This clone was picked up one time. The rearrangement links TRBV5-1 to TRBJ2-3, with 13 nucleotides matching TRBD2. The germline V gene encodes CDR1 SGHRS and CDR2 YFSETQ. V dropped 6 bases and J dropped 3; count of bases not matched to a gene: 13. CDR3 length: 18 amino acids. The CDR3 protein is CASTSLRTSGSSTDTQYF. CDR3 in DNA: TGCGCCAGCACCTCATTGAGGACTAGCGGGAGTTCGACAGATACGCAGTATTTT. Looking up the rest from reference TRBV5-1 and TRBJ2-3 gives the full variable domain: KAGVTQTPRYLIKTRGQQVTLSCSPISGHRSVSWYQQTPGQGLQFLFEYFSETQRNKGNFPGRFSGRQFSNSRSEMNVSTLELGDSALYLCASTSLRTSGSSTDTQYFGPGTRLTVL.

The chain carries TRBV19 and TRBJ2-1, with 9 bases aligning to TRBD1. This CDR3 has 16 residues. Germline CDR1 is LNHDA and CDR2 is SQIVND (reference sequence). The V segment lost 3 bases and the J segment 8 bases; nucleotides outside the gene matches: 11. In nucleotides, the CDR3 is TGTGCCAGTAGTATGTTGGGAGACAGGGGGTACGATGAGCAGTTCTTC. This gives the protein CASSMLGDRGYDEQFF.

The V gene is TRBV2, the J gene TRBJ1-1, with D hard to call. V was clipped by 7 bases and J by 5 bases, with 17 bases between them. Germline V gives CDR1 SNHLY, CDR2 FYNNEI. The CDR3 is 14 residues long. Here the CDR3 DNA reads TGTGCCAGCACTCACAACGGGGAAGGGACTGAAGCTTTCTTT. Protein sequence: CASTHNGEGTEAFF.